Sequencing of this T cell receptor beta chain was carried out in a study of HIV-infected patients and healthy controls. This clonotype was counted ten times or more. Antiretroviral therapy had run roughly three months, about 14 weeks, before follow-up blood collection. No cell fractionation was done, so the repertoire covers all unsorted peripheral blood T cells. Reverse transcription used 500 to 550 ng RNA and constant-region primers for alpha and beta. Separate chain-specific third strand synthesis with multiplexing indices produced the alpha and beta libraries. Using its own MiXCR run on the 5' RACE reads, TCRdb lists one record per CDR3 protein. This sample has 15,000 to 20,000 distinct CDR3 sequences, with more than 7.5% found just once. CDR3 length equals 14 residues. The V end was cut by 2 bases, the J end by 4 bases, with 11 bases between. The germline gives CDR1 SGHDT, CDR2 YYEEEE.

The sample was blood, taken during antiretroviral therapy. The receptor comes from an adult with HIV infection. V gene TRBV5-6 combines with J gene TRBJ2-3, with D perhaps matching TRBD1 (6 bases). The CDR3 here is CASSFREGADTQYF. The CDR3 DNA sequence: TGTGCCAGCAGCTTTCGAGAGGGGGCAGATACGCAGTATTTT.